The clone carrying this TCR beta chain showed up many times. The data were obtained in a study of Graves' ophthalmopathy and Graves' hyperthyroidism. Study-wide background: The authors collected peripheral blood at initial diagnosis, before any treatment.

Germline loops: CDR1 MNHEY, CDR2 SVGAGI. The length of the CDR3 is 15 residues. V was trimmed by 0 bases and J by 7 bases, leaving 12 bases between them. As the template, RNA transcripts were used to amplify TCR beta CDR3 regions. The first round was an RT-PCR with HTBI primers, and the second round was a multiplex PCR. TCRdb called the multiplex PCR reads again in MiXCR, with one record for every CDR3 protein. This sample has under 250,000 distinct CDR3 sequences, with 25% to 35% found just once. Exclusion covered patients with other autoimmune diseases or uncontrolled infections (as well as pregnancy or lactation).

Sequencing used peripheral blood. The sequence was collected from a man in his fifties with Graves' ophthalmopathy. The rearrangement uses TRBV6-5 and TRBJ2-2, with a tentative D call TRBD1 (5 bases). CDR3 in amino acids: CASSYSLAGIGELFF. The DNA of the CDR3 is TGTGCCAGCAGTTACTCCCTCGCAGGGATCGGGGAGCTGTTTTTT.